The present T cell receptor beta chain was sequenced within a study of shared clonotypes between healthy human individuals (dated by TCRdb to 2020 to 2022). About the full investigation: A couple of women and a few men aged 18 to 49 years were included in the cohort. Between about 0.9 and 8.9 billion PBMCs per donor were obtained by leukapheresis. To estimate repertoire size and how much clonotype sharing occurs between individuals, the study deeply sequenced the blood TCR repertoires of five or six healthy adults. Different laboratories and diverse techniques were used to prepare libraries and sequence TCR repertoires, to increase sequencing depth and limit assay-specific biases. The research as a whole found: Only blood was sampled, and tissue TCR repertoires likely differ from those in blood. Because the study included only a small number of donors, the genetic and exposure-history diversity represented was limited. Pairwise subsampling led to the expectation that sequencing depth would affect the degree of clonotype sharing among donors.

Using the deep immunoSEQ assay, multiplex PCR amplified TCR CDR3 regions from genomic DNA. For each cell subset, the extracted genomic DNA was distributed evenly across all wells of several immunoSEQ 96-well plates, and each plate served as one replicate. Each replicate PCR for unsorted PBMC received roughly 300 ng genomic DNA, equal to about 30,000 T cell genomes. Genomic DNA from unsorted PBMC was sequenced over ten immunoSEQ deep assay plates. Purified libraries were quantified with a Qubit 3.0 fluorometer, sized on a Bioanalyzer 2100, and re-quantified with the KAPA Library Quantification kit. A separate single-read 150-cycle Illumina NextSeq 550 flow cell was used to sequence each immunoSEQ 96-well plate. The study's own analysis went as follows. Because only junctional sequences without quality scores were contained in the immunoSEQ output, filtering matching that applied to full-length reads could not be performed. Sequences were annotated with PyIR, a Python wrapper for IgBLAST v1.9, using IMGT germline references to assign V/J genes and CDR3. Reads were filtered out if the reads had weak V/J assignments (E-value above 1e-6), no CDR3, stop codons, out-of-frame junctions, or ambiguous translated residues. A V3J clonotype was defined by an identical inferred V gene, J gene, and CDR3 amino acid sequence. To compute the percentage overlap between repertoires, the number of shared unique clonotypes was divided by the size of the smaller repertoire. Richness of each repertoire was evaluated using RTK rarefaction, the Chao1 estimator, and Recon v2.1 estimates of unobserved clonotypes. TCRdb's version of the immuneACCESS table is confined to in-frame rearrangements and falls short of the full clone set. An unresolved V gene accounts for under half of the shortfall where checked; the remainder is of unknown origin. The V and J calls and clone size come from that table; D and trimming were worked out from the DNA. The sample table lists roughly 490,000 clones, approximately 79% of them with a count of one. The top ten clonotypes cover less than 15% of the sample.

A remark on this clone: Its target antigen remains unknown. Base qualities are not at hand, and no much larger clone is one base apart. Other DNA sequences in the same sample also yield this CDR3.

The CDR3 spans 14 residues, from the cysteine through the phenylalanine. CDR3 DNA only is kept here, 42 bases in frame from base 1. CDR1 and CDR2, looked up from the germline V gene, are MNHEY and SVGAGI. The junction shows trimming of 5 bases on V and 0 bases on J, plus 9 bases between the germline ends. Donors were healthy HIV-negative adults with no recently reported acute infections or vaccinations. Every donor was a Caucasian adult living in Nashville, Tennessee, USA. For unsorted samples, 100 million or so PBMCs were counted, and genomic DNA was extracted using the QIAamp DNA Blood Mini kit. Blood was collected by leukapheresis, and PBMCs were isolated by Ficoll-Histopaque density gradient centrifugation and then cryopreserved in liquid nitrogen vapor phase.

In this chain, TRBV6-5 is recombined with TRBJ2-3; the D gene is possibly TRBD2, with 5 bases matching. The TCR comes from a woman aged 40-49 years in good health. Some clones in this sample may be carry-over from other donors' samples. The sample taken for sequencing was PBMCs. In nucleotide form, the sequence is TGTGCCAGCAGTCCGGGATCTAGCACAGATACGCAGTATTTT. This encodes CASSPGSSTDTQYF.